Presented here are 31 T cell receptor beta chains from one specimen sequenced in a study of blood T cell repertoires in COVID-19. TCRdb keeps only in-frame clones here, not all; method: immunoSEQ multiplex PCR. The sample lists approximately 330,000 clones, roughly 90% occurring once. Sample: peripheral blood. The receptors were gathered from a woman in her thirties or forties with COVID-19, enrolled during active disease.

The V gene is TRBV12-3 or TRBV12-4, the J gene TRBJ1-2; D remains ambiguous. Trimming removed 0 bases at V and 8 bases at J, with 10 bases between. The CDR3 is 13 residues long. The CDR3 reads CASSLAQARGYTF. CDR3 DNA: TGTGCCAGCAGTTTAGCGCAAGCGAGGGGCTACACCTTC.

The rearrangement links TRBV11-2 to TRBJ2-6; perhaps TRBD2 as D (5 bases). Germline lookup yields CDR1 SGHAT and CDR2 FQNNGV. Deletions cut 3 bases from V and 1 base from J, with 7 bases between. This CDR3 comprises 15 residues. The CDR3 protein is CASSLGASGANVLTF. CDR3 bases: TGTGCCAGCAGCTTGGGAGCATCTGGGGCCAACGTCCTGACTTTC.

This chain links TRBV4-3 with TRBJ1-2; unclear D gene. Germline V gives CDR1 LGHNA, CDR2 YSLEER. The V and J ends lost 0 bases and 1 base respectively, with 9 bases between them. The CDR3 totals 15 residues. CDR3 in amino acids: CASSQEIQFNYGYTF. In DNA, the CDR3 is TGCGCCAGCAGCCAAGAGATTCAGTTTAACTATGGCTACACCTTC.

The gene calls are TRBV5-4 and TRBJ1-6; 12 nucleotides match TRBD1. The CDR3 totals 16 residues. J gave up 8 bases and V 3 bases, and 6 bases lay outside the gene matches. Per germline, CDR1 SGHNT and CDR2 YYREEE (reference sequence). The CDR3 region has the DNA TGTGCCAGCAGCTCCGGGACAGGGGGCGCGCATTCACCCCTCCACTTT. Its protein is CASSSGTGGAHSPLHF.

V usage is TRBV27 and J usage is TRBJ2-3; 9 bases match TRBD2. J lost 8 bases, V lost 2 bases, and 2 bases had no gene match. Germline CDR1 and CDR2: MNHEY and SMNVEV (reference sequence). The CDR3 consists of 13 residues. In DNA, the CDR3 is TGTGCCAGCAGTTTACAGCGGGGGGCTACGCAGTATTTT. Translation gives CASSLQRGATQYF.

This chain joins TRBV28 and TRBJ2-5; D possibly corresponds to TRBD1 (5 bases). The CDR3 runs 13 residues. From germline, CDR1 is MDHEN and CDR2 SYDVKM. V was trimmed by 6 bases and J by 5 bases, leaving 13 bases between them. CDR3 bases: TGTGCCAGCAGCTCCCGGCAGGGTGAGACCCAGTACTTC. Its protein product is CASSSRQGETQYF.

V is TRBV27 and J is TRBJ1-6; 8 bases match TRBD1. Trimming removed 2 bases from V and 6 bases from J; junction bases left unmatched: 6. Germline CDR1 is MNHEY and CDR2 is SMNVEV (reference sequence). This CDR3 spans 16 amino acids. Written as DNA, the CDR3 is TGTGCCAGCAGTTTAGAATGGACAGGGTCTAATTCACCCCTCCACTTT. Translating it yields CASSLEWTGSNSPLHF.

The rearrangement links TRBV18 to TRBJ1-2; D is undetermined. The CDR3 is 20 residues long. V dropped 3 bases and J dropped 1 base, with 27 bases sitting between them. Germline CDR1 reads KGHSH; CDR2 reads LQKENI. In DNA form, the CDR3 reads TGTGCCAGCTCACCCCTCCGGAGGTCGGACGGAAACCGAGGTAACTATGGCTACACCTTC. This sequence encodes CASSPLRRSDGNRGNYGYTF.

V is TRBV27 and J is TRBJ2-2, with 9 positions matching TRBD1. Looked up from germline, CDR1 is MNHEY and CDR2 is SMNVEV (reference sequence). The V gene end was trimmed by 5 bases and the J gene end by 8 bases; junction bases not matched to a gene: 9. The CDR3 consists of 15 residues. The CDR3 nucleotides are TGTGCCAGCAGTCTCGAGACAGGGGGTAGGGGGGAGCTGTTTTTT. It is translated as CASSLETGGRGELFF.

This sequence joins TRBV20-1 and TRBJ2-7; D may be TRBD1 (5 bases). The V end lost 3 bases, the J end lost 5 bases, and 8 bases lay between the germline ends. The CDR3 sequence is 11 residues long. Germline lookup yields CDR1 DFQATT and CDR2 SNEGSKA (reference sequence). CDR3 in amino acids: CSARADNEQYF. The DNA of the CDR3 is TGCAGTGCTAGGGCGGACAACGAGCAGTACTTC.

This chain uses TRBV3-1 (or the pseudogene TRBV3-2) with TRBJ1-2; D gene unclear. The germline V gene has CDR1 LGHDT and CDR2 YNNKEL (reference sequence). The length of the CDR3 is 15 residues. Between the trimmed V and J ends, which lost 1 base and 0 bases, there was a span of 9 bases. The CDR3 is CASSQVSRANYGYTF. The CDR3 DNA is TGTGCCAGCAGCCAAGTTTCCCGCGCTAACTATGGCTACACCTTC.

The rearrangement links TRBV5-5 to TRBJ1-6; the D gene is possibly TRBD1 (6 bases). Germline V gene lookup returns CDR1 SGHKS and CDR2 YYEKEE (reference sequence). Trimming stripped 2 bases from V and 4 bases from J, with 10 bases between. There are 15 residues in the CDR3. The CDR3 region is CASSLTGNYNSPLHF. The CDR3 DNA sequence: TGTGCCAGCAGCTTAACAGGGAATTATAATTCACCCCTCCACTTT.

This sequence joins TRBV5-1 and TRBJ1-6; D not certain. CDR1 is SGHRS, CDR2 YFSETQ, per germline. The CDR3 length is 17 residues. Between the trimmed V and J ends, which lost 0 bases and 0 bases, there was a span of 10 bases. This CDR3 is CASSLVTGSSYNSPLHF. CDR3 DNA: TGCGCCAGCAGCTTGGTAACCGGGAGCTCCTATAATTCACCCCTCCACTTT. Together with reference TRBV5-1 and TRBJ1-6, the CDR3 gives the full variable domain: KAGVTQTPRYLIKTRGQQVTLSCSPISGHRSVSWYQQTPGQGLQFLFEYFSETQRNKGNFPGRFSGRQFSNSRSEMNVSTLELGDSALYLCASSLVTGSSYNSPLHFGNGTRLTVT.

CDR3 region: CSVAGQGAGGYTF. The CDR3, as DNA: TGCAGCGTTGCGGGACAGGGGGCGGGAGGCTACACCTTC. This sequence joins TRBV29-1 and TRBJ1-2; 12 nucleotides agree with TRBD1. The J segment lost 8 bases and the V segment lost 4 bases, leaving 5 bases of the junction unmatched. The CDR3 is made up of 13 amino acids. Germline V lookup: CDR1 SQVTM, CDR2 ANQGSEA.

This chain links TRBV6-5 with TRBJ2-1, with 9 bases identical to TRBD1. V shed 5 bases, J shed 9 bases, and the junction held 5 bases outside the gene matches. The CDR3 spans 13 residues. CDR1 MNHEY and CDR2 SVGAGI come from the germline V gene. Here the CDR3 reads CASSPTGGSEQFF. The DNA for the CDR3 is TGTGCCAGCAGTCCCACAGGGGGCAGTGAGCAGTTCTTC.

V and J are TRBV5-1 and TRBJ2-5; TRBD2 aligns across 15 bases. V dropped 4 bases and J dropped 3; count of bases not matched to a gene: 10. Looked up from germline, CDR1 is SGHRS and CDR2 is YFSETQ. The CDR3 loop spans 18 amino acids. CDR3 region: CASSARTSGGAIEETQYF. The CDR3, as DNA: TGCGCCAGCAGCGCCCGGACTAGCGGGGGGGCCATTGAAGAGACCCAGTACTTC.

The V call is TRBV29-1, the J call TRBJ1-2; 10 positions match TRBD1. The CDR3 spans 13 residues. Germline CDR1 SQVTM, CDR2 ANQGSEA. J lost 5 bases, V lost 5 bases, and 5 bases had no gene match. The CDR3 spells CSVPWTGGYGYTF. In nucleotides, the CDR3 is TGCAGCGTTCCTTGGACAGGGGGATATGGCTACACCTTC.

The chain couples TRBV7-3 to TRBJ1-1, with D tentatively TRBD1 (5 bases). The CDR3 has 12 residues. V was pared by 5 bases and J by 11 bases, with 15 bases between. The germline V gene has CDR1 SGHTA and CDR2 FQGTGA. The CDR3 bases are TGTGCCAGCAGCGCTACCGGGGGTAAGGCTTTCTTT. Translation: CASSATGGKAFF.

The genes are TRBV28 and TRBJ1-2, with D maybe TRBD1 (6 bases). This CDR3 contains 14 residues. Germline CDR1 is MDHEN and CDR2 is SYDVKM. Trimming removed 4 bases at V and 8 bases at J, with 17 bases between. The CDR3 DNA follows: TGTGCCAGCAGTTGGTTACAGGGACCGCTCGGCTACACCTTC. This codes for CASSWLQGPLGYTF.

The CDR3 sequence: CASSQEGTGVNQPQHF. In DNA form, the CDR3 reads TGCGCCAGCAGCCAAGAGGGGACAGGGGTTAATCAGCCCCAGCATTTT. V is TRBV4-1 and J is TRBJ1-5, with TRBD1 identical over 10 bases. Germline CDR1 reads MGHRA; CDR2 reads YSYEKL. V was pared by 0 bases and J by 4 bases, with 3 bases of the junction left unmatched. The CDR3 loop spans 16 amino acids.

This chain links TRBV11-1 with TRBJ2-4, with 7 bases matching TRBD2. V was pared by 3 bases and J by 8 bases, with 7 bases of the junction left unmatched. The CDR3 length is 14 residues. The V gene's germline CDR1 is SGHAT and CDR2 FQDESV (reference sequence). For the CDR3, the DNA is TGTGCCAGCAGCTTTATAAGCAGCGGGGACATTCAGTACTTC. Its protein is CASSFISSGDIQYF.

This clone came up once. The chain couples TRBV27 to TRBJ1-6, with 8 bases aligning to TRBD1. The CDR3 consists of 17 residues. V lost 3 bases, J lost 4 bases, and 8 bases stayed unmatched. Germline CDR1 is MNHEY and CDR2 is SMNVEV (reference sequence). The CDR3 sequence is CASSFAQGQAYNSPLHF. As DNA, the CDR3 is TGTGCCAGCAGTTTTGCGCAGGGACAGGCATATAATTCACCCCTCCACTTT.

The gene calls are TRBV3-1 (or the pseudogene TRBV3-2) and TRBJ2-7, with D tentatively TRBD1 (6 bases). The CDR3 runs 14 residues. Looked up from germline, CDR1 is LGHDT and CDR2 is YNNKEL (reference sequence). The V gene lost 3 bases and the J gene lost 7 bases, with 16 bases spanning the gap. The CDR3 region is CASSHPGQPWEQYF. CDR3 DNA sequence: TGTGCCAGCAGCCACCCTGGACAGCCTTGGGAGCAGTACTTC.

The chain combines TRBV11-3 with TRBJ2-1, with D unclear. The ends were cut back, 5 bases at V and 4 bases at J, with 9 bases in the middle. Germline-derived CDR1 and CDR2 are SGHNT and YENEEA. The CDR3 totals 13 residues. CDR3 loop: CASSAEEYNEQFF. The CDR3 DNA sequence: TGTGCCAGCAGCGCTGAGGAGTACAATGAGCAGTTCTTC.

This chain uses TRBV24-1 with TRBJ2-1; TRBD2 agrees at 12 bases. This CDR3 has 17 residues. Germline CDR1 KGHDR, CDR2 SFDVKD. V shed 4 bases and J 8 bases; nucleotides not matched to a gene: 11. This CDR3 reads CATSDSGTSGLWDEQFF. DNA for the CDR3: TGTGCCACCAGTGACTCCGGGACTAGCGGGCTCTGGGATGAGCAGTTCTTC.

J is TRBJ1-1 and V is TRBV5-1, with 9 bases identical to TRBD1. V lost 4 bases to trimming and J lost 4 bases; unmatched junction nucleotides: 8. The CDR3 has 15 residues. Germline CDR1 reads SGHRS; CDR2 reads YFSETQ. The CDR3 DNA reads TGCGCCAGCAGCCTCCAGACAGGGGGGGCCACTGAAGCTTTCTTT. Encoded protein: CASSLQTGGATEAFF.

V and J are TRBV25-1 and TRBJ2-7; the D is unclear. The CDR3 runs to 15 residues. V lost 3 bases and J 0 bases, leaving 12 bases between the germline ends. From germline, CDR1 is MGHDK and CDR2 SYGVNS. Written as DNA, the CDR3 is TGTGCCAGCAGTGAGGTGAGGTTAGCCTCCTACGAGCAGTACTTC. It specifies CASSEVRLASYEQYF.

The chain couples TRBV3-1 (or the pseudogene TRBV3-2) to TRBJ2-2, with 14 bases aligning to TRBD2. Germline-derived CDR1 and CDR2 are LGHDT and YNNKEL (reference sequence). CDR3 length: 18 amino acids. V was clipped by 4 bases and J by 3 bases; unmatched bases: 7. The CDR3 reads CASSLWTSGGRDTGELFF. The CDR3 region has the DNA TGTGCCAGCAGCCTTTGGACTAGCGGGGGGCGGGACACCGGGGAGCTGTTTTTT.

V is TRBV27 and J is TRBJ1-2, with D maybe TRBD1 (5 bases). The germline V and J ends were trimmed by 5 bases and 4 bases, with 14 bases remaining between them. This CDR3 spans 14 amino acids. Germline CDR1 MNHEY, CDR2 SMNVEV (reference sequence). CDR3 amino acids: CASSNPGQFYGYTF. The CDR3 DNA is TGTGCCAGCAGTAATCCAGGGCAGTTCTATGGCTACACCTTC.

The chain joins TRBV4-3 to TRBJ1-2, with unresolved D. Deletions cut 3 bases from V and 8 bases from J, with 16 bases between. The CDR3 is 14 amino acids. Germline values: CDR1 LGHNA, CDR2 YSLEER. CDR3 sequence (DNA): TGCGCCAGCAGCCACTCAGAGGATTCGGGGGGCTACACCTTC. It is translated as CASSHSEDSGGYTF.

The chain has TRBV2 and TRBJ2-3, with TRBD2 matching over 7 bases. The CDR3 length is 15 residues. V lost 7 bases and J lost 0; bases outside the gene matches: 7. Looked up from germline, CDR1 is SNHLY and CDR2 is FYNNEI. As DNA, the CDR3 is TGTGCCAGCACCCGGGACTACTTTAGCACAGATACGCAGTATTTT. Protein sequence: CASTRDYFSTDTQYF. Full variable domain (outside the CDR3, taken from reference TRBV2 and TRBJ2-3): EPEVTQTPSHQVTQMGQEVILRCVPISNHLYFYWYRQILGQKVEFLVSFYNNEISEKSEIFDDQFSVERPDGSNFTLKIRSTKLEDSAMYFCASTRDYFSTDTQYFGPGTRLTVL.